A selection of T cell receptor beta chains follows, all from one sample in a study of T-cell memory formation after mild COVID-19. TCRdb ran MiXCR on the 5' RACE reads and lists one entry per CDR3 protein. The table records a few hundred thousand distinct CDR3 sequences, over 13% of them present only once. The sample consisted of PBMCs or a T cell subset sorted from them (not recorded which). These receptors originate from a man in his late teens or twenties who had mild COVID-19 (a few samples of this study predate the infection). Cell type and time point are not known. The CDR3 runs from the conserved cysteine through the conserved F or W. Fields, in order: clone size, J gene, D gene, V gene, CDR3 DNA, CDR3 protein. The D gene is left open where the match is weak. Clone size, where shown, is once, few, many, or a class for clones that have expanded.

few	TRBJ2-1	TRBD2	TRBV7-6	TGTGCCAGCAGCATCGGACGGGGGGATGAGCAGTTCTTC	CASSIGRGDEQFF
once	TRBJ1-1	TRBD1	TRBV15	TGTGCCACCAGCATGGACAGGACGAACACTGAAGCTTTCTTT	CATSMDRTNTEAFF
NA	TRBJ1-2	TRBD1	TRBV4-1	TGCGCCAGCAGCCAAACAGGGGCCTATGGCTACACCTTC	CASSQTGAYGYTF
NA	TRBJ1-1	NA	TRBV15	TGTGCCACCAGCAGAGATATGGGGGGCACTGAAGCTTTCTTT	CATSRDMGGTEAFF
NA	TRBJ2-3	TRBD2	TRBV20-1	TGCAGTGCTAGGGCCGTCGGACTAGCGGGTGGCGCGCAGTATTTT	CSARAVGLAGGAQYF
few	TRBJ2-5	NA	TRBV20-1	TGCAGTGCTAGTGGACTTAGCGGTGGGACCCAGTACTTC	CSASGLSGGTQYF
NA	TRBJ1-1	NA	TRBV30	TGTGCCTGGAGTGTTAACAGAAACACTGAAGCTTTCTTT	CAWSVNRNTEAFF
NA	TRBJ1-1	TRBD1	TRBV3-1	TGTGCCAGCAGCCAAGCGGACAGGGCGAACACTGAAGCTTTCTTT	CASSQADRANTEAFF
NA	TRBJ2-7	TRBD1	TRBV6-2/TRBV6-3	TGTGCCAGCTTCTCCTCCAGGACAGGGGGCTCCGAGCAGTACTTC	CASFSSRTGGSEQYF
few	TRBJ2-5	NA	TRBV7-6	TGTGCCAGCACCCAACAAGAGACCCAGTACTTC	CASTQQETQYF
NA	TRBJ2-1	TRBD2	TRBV24-1	TGTGCCACCAGCGGGGGGGCTTTAGTTGAGCAGTTCTTC	CATSGGALVEQFF
few	TRBJ2-1	TRBD2	TRBV7-7	TGTGCCAGCAGCTTAGGCTTAGCGGGGGCTCTCGATGAGCAGTTCTTC	CASSLGLAGALDEQFF
few	TRBJ2-5	TRBD2	TRBV4-3	TGCGCCAGCAGCCAAGATGGGCTAGCGGGGGTCCAATACCAAGAGACCCAGTACTTC	CASSQDGLAGVQYQETQYF
NA	TRBJ1-6	NA	TRBV6-5	TGTGCCAGCAGCCCAGCCGGCAGTCATTCACCCCTCCACTTT	CASSPAGSHSPLHF